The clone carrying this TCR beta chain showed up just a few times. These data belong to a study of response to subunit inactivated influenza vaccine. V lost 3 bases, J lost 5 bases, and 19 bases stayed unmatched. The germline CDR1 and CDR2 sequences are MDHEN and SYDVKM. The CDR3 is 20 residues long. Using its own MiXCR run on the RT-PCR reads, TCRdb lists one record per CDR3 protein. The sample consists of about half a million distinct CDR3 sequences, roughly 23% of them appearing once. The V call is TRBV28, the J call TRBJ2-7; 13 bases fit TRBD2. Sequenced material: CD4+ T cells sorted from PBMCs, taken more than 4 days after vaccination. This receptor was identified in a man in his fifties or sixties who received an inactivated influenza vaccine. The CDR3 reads CASSFLQSLTSGGAFHEQYF. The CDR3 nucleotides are TGTGCCAGCAGTTTTCTTCAATCCCTCACTAGCGGGGGGGCCTTCCACGAGCAGTACTTC.